This T cell receptor (beta chain) was identified in a study of OX40 agonist ivuxolimab in advanced cancers. Study in general: Patients in dose escalation had liver, melanoma, kidney or head and neck cancers. Eligibility rules accepted prior anti-PD-1, anti-PD-L1 or anti-CTLA-4 therapy, and under 45% had some.

Libraries were prepared by immunoSEQ multiplex PCR; TCRdb keeps only in-frame clonotypes and omits some of them. The table lists tens of thousands of clones, about four fifths of them singletons. Study-level findings and limits: Partial responders receiving 0.1-3.0 mg/kg showed among the lowest clonal expansion.

This clone appeared once. Its antigen is not known. The CDR3 extends over 15 amino acids. The germline V gene encodes CDR1 SGHKS and CDR2 YYEKEE (reference sequence). V lost 2 bases, J lost 2 bases, and 5 bases stayed unmatched. The receptor comes from an adult with an advanced solid tumor such as melanoma, head and neck, liver or kidney cancer. The gene calls are TRBV5-5 and TRBJ1-1, with 8 bases lining up with TRBD1. The specimen comprised CD4+ or CD8+ T cells sorted from blood, sampled in a trial of the OX40 agonist ivuxolimab. The CDR3, as DNA: TGTGCCAGCAGCTTAGCCGGGACAGGAAACACTGAAGCTTTCTTT. It encodes CASSLAGTGNTEAFF.